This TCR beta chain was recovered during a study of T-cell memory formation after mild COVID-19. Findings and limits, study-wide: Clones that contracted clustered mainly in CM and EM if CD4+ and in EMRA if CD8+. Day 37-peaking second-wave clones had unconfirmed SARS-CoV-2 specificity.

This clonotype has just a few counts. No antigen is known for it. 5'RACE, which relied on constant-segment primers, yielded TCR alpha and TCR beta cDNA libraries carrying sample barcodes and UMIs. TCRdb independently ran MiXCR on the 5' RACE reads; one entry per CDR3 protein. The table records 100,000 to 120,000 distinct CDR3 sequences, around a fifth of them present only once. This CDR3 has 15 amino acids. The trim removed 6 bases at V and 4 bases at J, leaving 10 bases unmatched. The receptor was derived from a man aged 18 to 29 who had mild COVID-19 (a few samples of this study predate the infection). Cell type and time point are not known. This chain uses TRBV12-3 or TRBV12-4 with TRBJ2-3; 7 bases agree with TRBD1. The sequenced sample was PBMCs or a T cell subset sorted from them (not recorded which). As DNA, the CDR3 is TGTGCCAGCAGACCCACAGGGGTGGTTGCAGATACGCAGTATTTT. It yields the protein CASRPTGVVADTQYF.